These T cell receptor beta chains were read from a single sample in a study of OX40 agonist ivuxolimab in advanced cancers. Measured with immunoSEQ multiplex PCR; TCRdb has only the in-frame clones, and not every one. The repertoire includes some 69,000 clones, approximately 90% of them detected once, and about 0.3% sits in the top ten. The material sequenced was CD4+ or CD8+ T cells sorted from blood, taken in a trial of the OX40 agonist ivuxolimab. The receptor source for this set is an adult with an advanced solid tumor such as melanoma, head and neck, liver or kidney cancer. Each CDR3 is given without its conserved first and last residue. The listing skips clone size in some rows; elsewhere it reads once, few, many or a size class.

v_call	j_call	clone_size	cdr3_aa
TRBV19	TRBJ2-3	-	ASSQWDTQY
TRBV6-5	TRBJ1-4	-	ASSFSGLSNEKLF
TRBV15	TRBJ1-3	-	ATSSRQASGNTIY
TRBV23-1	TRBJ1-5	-	ASSQCPPGSNQPQH
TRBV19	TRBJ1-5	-	ASSMGWGAGNQPQH
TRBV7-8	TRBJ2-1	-	ASSPRTSGNNEQF
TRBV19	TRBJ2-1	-	ASSLPTGPGDNEQF
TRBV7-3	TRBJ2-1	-	ASSSKRSSYNEQF
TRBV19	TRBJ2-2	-	ASSTEAFFSSGSRTGELF
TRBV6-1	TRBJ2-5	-	ASSEPGSETQY
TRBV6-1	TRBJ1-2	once	ASSLGQGFSYGYT
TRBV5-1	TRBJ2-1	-	ASSPGQGAAEQF
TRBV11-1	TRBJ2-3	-	ASSLGVLVSPTDTQY
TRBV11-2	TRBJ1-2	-	ASSLWEGKGYT
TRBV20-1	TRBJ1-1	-	SARDPPEAF
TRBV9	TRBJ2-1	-	ASSVALGPRSGLAGGEQF
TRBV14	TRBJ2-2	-	ASSQKRNTGELF
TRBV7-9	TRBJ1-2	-	ASSSELPGGGNYGYT
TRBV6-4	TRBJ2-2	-	ASSPFPVRTGELF
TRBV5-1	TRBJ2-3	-	ASSLATVPLGDTQY
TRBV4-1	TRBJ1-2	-	ASSQGTWGLSYGYT
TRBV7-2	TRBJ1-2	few	ASSPRGAGTNYGYT
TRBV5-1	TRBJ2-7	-	ASSLLTSGLNSYEQY
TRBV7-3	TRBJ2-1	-	ASSLNRNEQF
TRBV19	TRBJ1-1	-	ASSIDSLNTEAF
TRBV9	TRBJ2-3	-	ASTLGLEDTQY
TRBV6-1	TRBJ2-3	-	ASSEVPTGRITDTQY
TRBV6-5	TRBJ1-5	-	ASSGQSNQPQH
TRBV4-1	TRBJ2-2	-	ASTNRAANTGELF
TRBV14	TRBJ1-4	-	ASSQGPDRGGNEKLF
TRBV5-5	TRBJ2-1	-	ASSSGTGAGDEQF
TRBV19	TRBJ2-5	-	ASSTNVAGEETQY
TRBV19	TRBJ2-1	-	ASTDKGWNEQF
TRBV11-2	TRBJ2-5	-	ASSQGHGLAVQETQY
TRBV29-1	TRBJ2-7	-	SVTTGNYYEQY
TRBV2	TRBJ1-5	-	ASSPQGAGNQPQH
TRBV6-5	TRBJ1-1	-	ASRRPKWTEAF
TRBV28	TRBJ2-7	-	ASSWSGRVEQY
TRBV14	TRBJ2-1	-	ASSQDLGGLAGGREQF
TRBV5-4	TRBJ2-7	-	ASSGGLAGGTYEQY
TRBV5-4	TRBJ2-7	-	ASSLGQSKQY
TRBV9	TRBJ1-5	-	ASSVEGGNQPQH
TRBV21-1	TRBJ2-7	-	ASSKYRDTLSYEQY
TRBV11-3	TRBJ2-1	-	ASSSRLAGYNEQF
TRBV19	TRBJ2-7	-	ASSISGIKY
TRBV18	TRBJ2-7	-	ASSPSVSYEQY
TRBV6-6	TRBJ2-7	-	ASRSSADRLYEQY
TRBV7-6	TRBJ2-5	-	ASSNGTVRGTQY
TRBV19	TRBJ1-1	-	ASSIIGRGRDTEAF
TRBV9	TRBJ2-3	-	ASSVVQGRTDTQY